The next 26 T cell receptor beta chains were all read from a single sample in a study of chemoradiotherapy in HPV16-positive cancers. Measured with immunoSEQ multiplex PCR; TCRdb has only the in-frame clones, and not every one. Of some 800 clones listed, approximately 80% were seen once; the top ten hold less than 15%. The sequencing here drew on tumor tissue, taken from a patient who underwent chemoradiotherapy. Source of these receptors: a human donor with HPV-associated anogenital cancer.

V usage is TRBV5-8 and J usage is TRBJ1-2, with unresolved D. The germline V gene encodes CDR1 SGHTS and CDR2 YDEGEE. The CDR3 runs 15 residues. V was clipped by 4 bases and J by 7 bases, with 20 bases between them. This CDR3 is CASSTDNPTGSGYTF. In nucleotides, the CDR3 is TGTGCCAGCAGCACTGATAACCCGACGGGGAGTGGCTACACCTTC.

V usage is TRBV28 and J usage is TRBJ2-7; D perhaps matches TRBD2 (5 bases). V shed 6 bases and J shed 2 bases, with 14 bases lying between them. The CDR3 sequence is 14 residues long. The V gene's germline CDR1 is MDHEN and CDR2 SYDVKM. The CDR3 protein is CASRRTLVAYEQYF. The DNA of the CDR3 is TGTGCCAGCAGGAGGACTTTAGTAGCCTACGAGCAGTACTTC.

V gene TRBV7-3 combines with J gene TRBJ1-2, with D possibly matching TRBD1 (6 bases). The CDR3 is made up of 14 amino acids. V was pared by 5 bases and J by 4 bases, with 14 bases between. The germline gives CDR1 SGHTA, CDR2 FQGTGA. The CDR3 loop is CASSPTGGLYGYTF. The CDR3 DNA reads as TGTGCCAGCAGCCCGACGGGGGGCCTCTATGGCTACACCTTC. Drawing the rest from reference TRBV7-3 and TRBJ1-2, the complete variable domain is GAGVSQTPSNKVTEKGKYVELRCDPISGHTALYWYRQSLGQGPEFLIYFQGTGAADDSGLPNDRFFAVRPEGSVSTLKIQRTERGDSAVYLCASSPTGGLYGYTFGSGTRLTVV.

The CDR3 DNA follows: TGTGCCAGCTGGGGGTGGGGGGATGCTGAAGCTTTCTTT. Amino acid sequence: CASWGWGDAEAFF. The chain uses TRBV28 and TRBJ1-1; a possible D gene is TRBD1 (5 bases). CDR3 length: 13 amino acids. Trimming took off 8 bases at V and 6 bases at J, with 16 bases between the two ends. The V gene's germline CDR1 is MDHEN and CDR2 SYDVKM.

The chain carries TRBV2 and TRBJ2-7; possibly TRBD2 for D (6 bases). The CDR3 is 15 amino acids. Trimming stripped 1 base from V and 0 bases from J, with 10 bases between. Per germline, CDR1 SNHLY and CDR2 FYNNEI. The CDR3 sequence is CASSEERGSSYEQYF. The CDR3 DNA reads as TGTGCCAGCAGTGAAGAACGGGGGAGCTCCTACGAGCAGTACTTC.

The chain links TRBV5-5 to TRBJ2-2; D may be TRBD1 (6 bases). The germline V gene has CDR1 SGHKS and CDR2 YYEKEE (reference sequence). The CDR3 is 17 residues long. The V end was cut by 5 bases, the J end by 4 bases, with 21 bases between. For the CDR3, the DNA is TGTGCCAGCAGTCCCGCCCGGACAGACACGGGCACCGGGGAGCTGTTTTTT. It codes for CASSPARTDTGTGELFF.

Details on this clone: Other DNA variants within this sample encode the same CDR3. The CDR3 bases are TGTGCCAGTAGTATACAGGGGGCCTACAATGAGCAGTTCTTC. This codes for CASSIQGAYNEQFF. The gene calls are TRBV19 and TRBJ2-1, with 7 bases fitting TRBD1. Per germline, CDR1 LNHDA and CDR2 SQIVND (reference sequence). CDR3 size: 14 residues. J lost 2 bases, V lost 2 bases, and 0 bases had no gene match.

This clone appeared a single time. The V gene is TRBV28, the J gene TRBJ1-3; D remains ambiguous. V was clipped by 3 bases and J by 8 bases, with 8 bases between them. CDR1 is MDHEN and CDR2 is SYDVKM in the germline V gene. The length of the CDR3 is 12 residues. The DNA for the CDR3 is TGTGCCAGCAGTTTTGTCAGCGACACCATATATTTT. This encodes CASSFVSDTIYF.

The V and J genes are TRBV6-1 and TRBJ1-2; D is uncertain. Germline assignment: CDR1 MNHNS and CDR2 SASEGT. The CDR3 extends over 13 amino acids. Trimming took off 4 bases at V and 4 bases at J, with 10 bases between the two ends. The chain's CDR3 is CASSVTGIYGYTF. In DNA, the CDR3 is TGTGCCAGCAGTGTGACGGGGATCTATGGCTACACCTTC.

The chain uses TRBV10-3 and TRBJ2-5; 9 positions match TRBD2. J lost 2 bases, V lost 2 bases, and 9 bases had no gene match. The CDR3 is 17 amino acids. The germline CDR1 and CDR2 sequences are ENHRY and SYGVKD. DNA for the CDR3: TGTGCCATCAGTGAGCCCGCAGGGGCGGGGGGGCAAGAGACCCAGTACTTC. Encoded protein: CAISEPAGAGGQETQYF.

CDR3 nucleotides: TGTGCCAGCAGACCCGGACAGGGGGCGGCCGGGGAGCTGTTTTTT. This gives the protein CASRPGQGAAGELFF. The chain couples TRBV9 to TRBJ2-2; 11 positions match TRBD1. The ends lost 5 bases at V and 6 bases at J; junction bases unmatched: 6. This CDR3 region has 15 residues. CDR1 and CDR2 (germline): SGDLS, YYNGEE.

This rearrangement joins TRBV7-9 to TRBJ1-2, with D uncertain. The CDR3 is 13 amino acids. Trimming left V 5 bases short and J 2 bases short, with 9 bases between. Germline loops: CDR1 SEHNR, CDR2 FQNEAQ (reference sequence). CDR3 loop: CASSPDGNYGYTF. The CDR3 coding sequence is TGTGCCAGCAGCCCGGACGGGAACTATGGCTACACCTTC.

J is TRBJ2-7 and V is TRBV5-6, with D maybe TRBD1 (6 bases). There are 13 residues in the CDR3. Trimming left V 7 bases short and J 2 bases short, with 13 bases between. The germline CDR1 and CDR2 sequences are SGHDT and YYEEEE. CDR3 sequence: CASQKTGAYEQYF. In DNA, the CDR3 is TGTGCCAGCCAAAAGACAGGAGCCTACGAGCAGTACTTC. The full variable domain, in which reference TRBV5-6 and TRBJ2-7 provide the parts outside the CDR3, is DAGVTQSPTHLIKTRGQQVTLRCSPKSGHDTVSWYQQALGQGPQFIFQYYEEEERQRGNFPDRFSGHQFPNYSSELNVNALLLGDSALYLCASQKTGAYEQYFGPGTRLTVT.

The chain links TRBV27 to TRBJ1-4, with D perhaps matching TRBD1 (5 bases). V was trimmed by 2 bases and J by 5 bases, leaving 21 bases between them. The CDR3 covers 18 residues. CDR1 is MNHEY, CDR2 SMNVEV, per germline (reference sequence). The CDR3 spells CASSLAWDLTGGNEKLFF. The CDR3 bases are TGTGCCAGCAGTTTAGCTTGGGACCTCACGGGGGGAAATGAAAAACTGTTTTTT.

The J gene is TRBJ2-6, the V gene TRBV18; D is perhaps TRBD2 (5 bases). CDR3 size: 18 residues. Per germline, CDR1 KGHSH and CDR2 LQKENI. The germline V and J ends were trimmed by 6 bases and 1 base, with 19 bases remaining between them. The CDR3 sequence is CASSPNEGSWSGANVLTF. The CDR3 DNA sequence: TGTGCCAGCTCTCCCAATGAGGGATCTTGGTCTGGGGCCAACGTCCTGACTTTC. The full variable domain, its missing parts supplied by reference TRBV18 and TRBJ2-6, is NAGVMQNPRHLVRRRGQEARLRCSPMKGHSHVYWYRQLPEEGLKFMVYLQKENIIDESGMPKERFSAEFPKEGPSILRIQQVVRGDSAAYFCASSPNEGSWSGANVLTFGAGSRLTVL.

The chain employs TRBV5-8 and TRBJ2-7; 8 bases agree with TRBD2. Trimming removed 1 base from V and 7 bases from J; junction bases left unmatched: 13. The CDR3 extends over 16 amino acids. Per germline, CDR1 SGHTS and CDR2 YDEGEE. CDR3 DNA: TGTGCCAGCAGCTTGTGGACGGGGGGGCGATTGAGGGAGCAGTACTTC. It is translated as CASSLWTGGRLREQYF. Full variable domain (rest looked up from reference TRBV5-8 and TRBJ2-7): EAGVTQSPTHLIKTRGQQATLRCSPISGHTSVYWYQQALGLGLQFLLWYDEGEERNRGNFPPRFSGRQFPNYSSELNVNALELEDSALYLCASSLWTGGRLREQYFGPGTRLTVT.

DNA for the CDR3: TGTGCCAGTAGTATGGCGACAGGAACGGACTATGGCTACACCTTC. Translated, it gives CASSMATGTDYGYTF. This rearrangement joins TRBV19 to TRBJ1-2; D may be TRBD1 (6 bases). Trimming shortened V by 3 bases and J by 3 bases, and 14 bases separated the two germline ends. The CDR3 is made up of 15 amino acids. Germline V lookup: CDR1 LNHDA, CDR2 SQIVND (reference sequence).

The V call is TRBV2, the J call TRBJ2-1, with 11 bases matching TRBD1. The CDR3 is 15 amino acids. V gave up 3 bases and J gave up 3 bases; unmatched junction bases: 1. The germline gives CDR1 SNHLY, CDR2 FYNNEI. The chain's CDR3 is CASSEGQGDYNEQFF. The DNA for the CDR3 is TGTGCCAGCAGTGAGGGACAGGGGGACTACAATGAGCAGTTCTTC.

This chain links TRBV5-4 with TRBJ1-4; no reliable D call. Trimming removed 3 bases from V and 4 bases from J, with 10 bases in between. The CDR3 is 14 amino acids. The germline V gene encodes CDR1 SGHNT and CDR2 YYREEE (reference sequence). In nucleotides, the CDR3 is TGTGCCAGCAGCTCCGGAGAGTTTAATGAAAAACTGTTTTTT. This translates into CASSSGEFNEKLFF.

The V call is TRBV6-6, the J call TRBJ1-2, with D possibly TRBD1 on 6 matching bases. The CDR3 is made up of 16 amino acids. Germline-derived CDR1 and CDR2 are MNHNY and SVGAGI (reference sequence). V dropped 0 bases and J dropped 6 bases, with 17 bases sitting between them. CDR3 sequence (DNA): TGTGCCAGCAGTTACTCACAGGACAGACCTGGGGATGGCTACACCTTC. It is translated as CASSYSQDRPGDGYTF.

J is TRBJ2-7 and V is TRBV15; 9 bases agree with TRBD1. Germline CDR1 and CDR2: LNHNV and YYDKDF (reference sequence). The CDR3 has 16 amino acids. The junction had 9 bases not matched to a gene; V was cut back by 5 bases and J by 1 base. The CDR3 spells CATSAAAGQGSYEQYF. CDR3 DNA: TGTGCCACCAGCGCCGCTGCGGGACAGGGTTCCTACGAGCAGTACTTC.

The J gene is TRBJ1-2, the V gene TRBV5-6, with D unresolved. Germline lookup yields CDR1 SGHDT and CDR2 YYEEEE. The length of the CDR3 is 14 residues. V shed 5 bases and J shed 3 bases, with 14 bases lying between them. CDR3 nucleotide sequence: TGTGCCAGCAGGCGTGTGGGTTTAGACTATGGCTACACCTTC. Encoded protein: CASRRVGLDYGYTF.

The V call is TRBV15, the J call TRBJ2-3; the D call may be TRBD1 or TRBD2 (6 bases each). The length of the CDR3 is 16 residues. Germline CDR1 reads LNHNV; CDR2 reads YYDKDF (reference sequence). V lost 2 bases and J 1 base, leaving 13 bases between the germline ends. CDR3 residues: CATSRRGAGGTDTQYF. The CDR3 nucleotides read TGTGCCACCAGCAGAAGGGGGGCCGGAGGCACAGATACGCAGTATTTT.

This clone occurred once. The genes are TRBV5-5 and TRBJ1-2; weak D call: TRBD1 (6 bases). CDR3 size: 14 residues. Trimming left V 1 base short and J 3 bases short, with 10 bases between. CDR1 and CDR2 (germline): SGHKS, YYEKEE (reference sequence). The CDR3 DNA reads TGTGCCAGCAGCTTGCAGGGGTTAGACTATGGCTACACCTTC. As protein: CASSLQGLDYGYTF.

CDR3 bases: TGTGCCAGCAGCTTAGGGGTCAGCTCTAACTATGGCTACACCTTC. Its translation: CASSLGVSSNYGYTF. J is TRBJ1-2 and V is TRBV7-2, with D uncertain. Germline CDR1 reads SGHTA; CDR2 reads FQGNSA. Trimming pared 1 base from V and 0 bases from J, leaving 9 bases between. The CDR3 is 15 residues long.

The chain links TRBV7-2 to TRBJ2-3, with D hard to call. This CDR3 is 15 amino acids long. CDR1 and CDR2 (germline): SGHTA, FQGNSA. V lost 5 bases and J lost 0, with 12 bases in between. The CDR3 nucleotides read TGTGCCAGCAGCCCGACATACCTTAGCACAGATACGCAGTATTTT. Its translation is CASSPTYLSTDTQYF.